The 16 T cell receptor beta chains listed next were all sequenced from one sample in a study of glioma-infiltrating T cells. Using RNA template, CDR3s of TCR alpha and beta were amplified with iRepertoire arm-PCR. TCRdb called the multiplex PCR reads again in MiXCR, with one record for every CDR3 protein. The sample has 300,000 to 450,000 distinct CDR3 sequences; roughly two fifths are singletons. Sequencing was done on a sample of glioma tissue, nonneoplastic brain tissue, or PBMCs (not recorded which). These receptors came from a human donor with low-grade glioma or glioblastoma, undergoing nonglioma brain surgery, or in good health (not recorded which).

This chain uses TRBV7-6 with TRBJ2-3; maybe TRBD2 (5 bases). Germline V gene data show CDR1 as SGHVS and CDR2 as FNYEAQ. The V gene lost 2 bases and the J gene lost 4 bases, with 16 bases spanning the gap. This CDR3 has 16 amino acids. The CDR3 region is CASSLLRAQNADTQYF. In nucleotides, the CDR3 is TGTGCCAGCAGCTTATTGCGGGCGCAAAATGCAGATACGCAGTATTTT.

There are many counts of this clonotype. The CDR3 DNA is TGTGCCAGCGCCCCGGACGGGGGGTCCTACGAGCAGTACTTC. This sequence encodes CASAPDGGSYEQYF. The rearrangement links TRBV6-1 to TRBJ2-7, with TRBD2 identical over 7 bases. The germline CDR1 and CDR2 sequences are MNHNS and SASEGT. This CDR3 comprises 14 residues. The junction had 8 bases not matched to a gene; V was cut back by 8 bases and J by 1 base.

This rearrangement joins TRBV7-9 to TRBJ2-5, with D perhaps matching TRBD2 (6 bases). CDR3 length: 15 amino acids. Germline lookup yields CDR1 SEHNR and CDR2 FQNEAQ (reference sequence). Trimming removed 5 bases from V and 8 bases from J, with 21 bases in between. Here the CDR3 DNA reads TGTGCCAGCAGCCCAAACCGGGACTCCCGGAGTACCCAGTACTTC. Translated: CASSPNRDSRSTQYF.

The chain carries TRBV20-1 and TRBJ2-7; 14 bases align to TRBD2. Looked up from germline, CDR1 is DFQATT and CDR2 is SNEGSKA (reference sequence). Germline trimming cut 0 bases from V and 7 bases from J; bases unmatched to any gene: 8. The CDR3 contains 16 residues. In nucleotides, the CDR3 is TGCAGTGCTAGAGATAGACTAGCGGGAGGGTTACGGGAGCAGTACTTC. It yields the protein CSARDRLAGGLREQYF.

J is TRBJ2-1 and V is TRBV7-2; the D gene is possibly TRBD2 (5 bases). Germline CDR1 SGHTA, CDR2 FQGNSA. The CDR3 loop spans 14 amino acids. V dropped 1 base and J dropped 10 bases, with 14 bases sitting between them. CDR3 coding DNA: TGTGCCAGCAGCTTAGATAGCGAACCAAGAGAGCAGTTCTTC. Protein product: CASSLDSEPREQFF. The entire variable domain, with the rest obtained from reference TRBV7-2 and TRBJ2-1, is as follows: GAGVSQSPSNKVTEKGKDVELRCDPISGHTALYWYRQSLGQGLEFLIYFQGNSAPDKSGLPSDRFSAERTGGSVSTLTIQRTQQEDSAVYLCASSLDSEPREQFFGPGTRLTVL.

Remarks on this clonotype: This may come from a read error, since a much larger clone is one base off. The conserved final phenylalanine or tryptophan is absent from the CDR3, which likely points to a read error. CDR3 sequence: CASNLGVYSPLHL. The CDR3 nucleotides read TGTGCCAGCAATTTGGGGGTTTATTCACCCCTCCACCTT. This chain links TRBV27 with TRBJ1-6, with a weak D call TRBD1 (5 bases). Trimming left V 7 bases short and J 8 bases short, with 12 bases between. CDR3 length equals 13 residues. Germline CDR1 reads MNHEY; CDR2 reads SMNVEV (reference sequence).

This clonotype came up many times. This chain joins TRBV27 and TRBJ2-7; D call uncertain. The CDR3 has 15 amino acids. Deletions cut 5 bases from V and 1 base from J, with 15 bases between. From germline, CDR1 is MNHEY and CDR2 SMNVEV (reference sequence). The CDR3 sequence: CASSPARIESYEQYF. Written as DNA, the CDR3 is TGTGCCAGCAGTCCCGCGCGCATAGAATCCTACGAGCAGTACTTC.

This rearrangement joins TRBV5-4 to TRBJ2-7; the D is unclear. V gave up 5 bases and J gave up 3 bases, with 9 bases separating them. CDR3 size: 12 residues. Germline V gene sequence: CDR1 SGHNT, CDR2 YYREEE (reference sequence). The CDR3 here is CASSGPIYEQYF. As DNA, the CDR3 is TGTGCCAGCAGTGGACCTATCTACGAGCAGTACTTC.

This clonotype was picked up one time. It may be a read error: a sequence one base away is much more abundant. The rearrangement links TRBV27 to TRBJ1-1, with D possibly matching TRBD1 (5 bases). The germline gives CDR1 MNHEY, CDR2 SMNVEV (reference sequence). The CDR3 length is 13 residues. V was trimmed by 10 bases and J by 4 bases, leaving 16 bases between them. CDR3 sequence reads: CANRLGVGTEAFF. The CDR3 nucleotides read TGTGCCAACAGGTTGGGGGTGGGCACTGAAGCTTTCTTT.

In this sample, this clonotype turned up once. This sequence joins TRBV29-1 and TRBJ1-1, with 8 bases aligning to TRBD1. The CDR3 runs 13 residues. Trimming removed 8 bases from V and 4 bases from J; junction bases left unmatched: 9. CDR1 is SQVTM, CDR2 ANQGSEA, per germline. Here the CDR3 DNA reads TGCAGCTTGCGGACAGGGACGGGCACTGAAGCTTTCTTT. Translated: CSLRTGTGTEAFF. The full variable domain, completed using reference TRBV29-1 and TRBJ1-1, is SAVISQKPSRDICQRGTSLTIQCQVDSQVTMMFWYRQQPGQSLTLIATANQGSEATYESGFVIDKFPISRPNLTFSTLTVSNMSPEDSSIYLCSLRTGTGTEAFFGQGTRLTVV.

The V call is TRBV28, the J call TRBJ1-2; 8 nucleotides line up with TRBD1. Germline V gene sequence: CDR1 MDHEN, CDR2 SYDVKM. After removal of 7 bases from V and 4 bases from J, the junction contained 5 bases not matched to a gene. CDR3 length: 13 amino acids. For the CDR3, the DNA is TGTGCCAGCAAGACAGGGGACGGCTATGGCTACACCTTC. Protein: CASKTGDGYGYTF.

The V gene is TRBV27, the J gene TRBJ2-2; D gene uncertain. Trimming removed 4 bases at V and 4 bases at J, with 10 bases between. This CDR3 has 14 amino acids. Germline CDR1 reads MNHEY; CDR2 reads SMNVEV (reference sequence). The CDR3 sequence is CASSYPRLTGELFF. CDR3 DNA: TGTGCCAGCAGTTACCCGAGGCTCACCGGGGAGCTGTTTTTT.

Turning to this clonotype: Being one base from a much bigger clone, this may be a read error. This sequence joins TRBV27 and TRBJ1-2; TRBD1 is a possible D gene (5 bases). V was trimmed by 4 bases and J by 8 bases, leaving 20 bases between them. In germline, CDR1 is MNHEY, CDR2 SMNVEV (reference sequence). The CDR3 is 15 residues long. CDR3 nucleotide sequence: TGTGCCAGCAGTTCGCCGTCCGGCGGGCGACAGGGCTACACCTTC. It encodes CASSSPSGGRQGYTF.

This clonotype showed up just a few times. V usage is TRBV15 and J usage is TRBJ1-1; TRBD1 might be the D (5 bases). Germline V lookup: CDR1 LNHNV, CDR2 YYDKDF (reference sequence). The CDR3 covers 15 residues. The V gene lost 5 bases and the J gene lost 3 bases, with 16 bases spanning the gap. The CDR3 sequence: CATSGPEEGDTEAFF. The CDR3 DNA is TGTGCCACCAGCGGTCCGGAGGAAGGGGACACTGAAGCTTTCTTT.

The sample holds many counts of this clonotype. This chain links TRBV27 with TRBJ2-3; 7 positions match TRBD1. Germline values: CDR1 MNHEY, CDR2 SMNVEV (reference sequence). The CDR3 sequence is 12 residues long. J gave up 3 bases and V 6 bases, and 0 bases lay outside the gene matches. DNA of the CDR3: TGTGCCAGCAGACAGGGGACAGATACGCAGTATTTT. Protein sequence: CASRQGTDTQYF.

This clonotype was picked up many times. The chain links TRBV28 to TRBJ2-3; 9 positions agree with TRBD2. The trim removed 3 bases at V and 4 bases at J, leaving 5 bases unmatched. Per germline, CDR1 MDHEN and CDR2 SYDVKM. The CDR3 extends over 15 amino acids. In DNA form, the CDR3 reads TGTGCCAGCAGTTTCTCCGGGACTAGCCCAGATACGCAGTATTTT. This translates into CASSFSGTSPDTQYF.